A single sample is the source of the 14 T cell receptor beta chains below, sequenced in a study of cytomegalovirus exposure and HLA in healthy donors. PCR primers comprised 60 Vbeta and 13 Jbeta primers. Sequenced by immunoSEQ multiplex PCR; TCRdb stores in-frame clones only, minus some. The table shows 85,000 to 95,000 clones, with more than 75% occurring only once. Sequencing used PBMCs. These receptors were obtained from a man aged 30 to 39 in good health and CMV-seropositive.

V is TRBV18 and J is TRBJ1-4; 8 bases are shared with TRBD1. This CDR3 has 11 residues. V was pared by 5 bases and J by 12 bases, with 2 bases of the junction left unmatched. CDR1 is KGHSH, CDR2 LQKENI, per germline. The CDR3 DNA reads TGTGCCAGCTCAGCGACAGGGGAACTGTTTTTT. Translation: CASSATGELFF.

This chain connects TRBV11-2 to TRBJ2-1; no definite D call. V lost 3 bases and J 9 bases, leaving 3 bases between the germline ends. Germline V gene lookup returns CDR1 SGHAT and CDR2 FQNNGV. The CDR3 extends over 10 amino acids. The CDR3 protein is CASSFVEQFF. The CDR3 coding sequence is TGTGCCAGCAGCTTCGTTGAGCAGTTCTTC. Variable domain in full (rest from reference TRBV11-2 and TRBJ2-1): EAGVAQSPRYKIIEKRQSVAFWCNPISGHATLYWYQQILGQGPKLLIQFQNNGVVDDSQLPKDRFSAERLKGVDSTLKIQPAKLEDSAVYLCASSFVEQFFGPGTRLTVL.

The rearrangement links TRBV4-3 to TRBJ2-5; 9 bases line up with TRBD1. Germline CDR1 LGHNA, CDR2 YSLEER. This CDR3 is built from 15 residues. Losses at the gene ends were 3 bases for V and 5 bases for J; bases not matched to a gene: 7. The CDR3 loop reads CASSHGTGKGETQYF. The CDR3 DNA reads TGCGCCAGCAGCCACGGGACAGGGAAGGGGGAGACCCAGTACTTC.

This chain connects TRBV19 to TRBJ2-1; 8 nucleotides match TRBD1. Per the germline V gene, CDR1 is LNHDA and CDR2 is SQIVND (reference sequence). The V gene end was trimmed by 5 bases and the J gene end by 5 bases; junction bases not matched to a gene: 5. The CDR3 spans 14 residues. This CDR3 is CASSQGQVHNEQFF. CDR3 sequence (DNA): TGTGCCAGTAGTCAGGGACAGGTCCACAATGAGCAGTTCTTC.

This sequence joins TRBV2 and TRBJ1-5; 7 positions match TRBD1. The CDR3 runs to 14 residues. Germline V gene data show CDR1 as SNHLY and CDR2 as FYNNEI. V shed 6 bases, J shed 4 bases, and the junction held 6 bases outside the gene matches. This chain's CDR3 is CASRNRGENQPQHF. CDR3 DNA: TGTGCCAGCAGAAACAGGGGAGAGAATCAGCCCCAGCATTTT.

The CDR3 reads CASSMPAGAGGRNYGYTF. The CDR3 region has the DNA TGTGCCAGTAGTATGCCTGCAGGGGCAGGGGGCCGAAACTATGGCTACACCTTC. The V call is TRBV19, the J call TRBJ1-2; 8 nucleotides agree with TRBD1. The CDR3 loop spans 18 amino acids. CDR1 LNHDA and CDR2 SQIVND come from the germline V gene (reference sequence). Trimming at V came to 3 bases and at J to 2 bases, leaving 14 bases not matched to a gene.

The chain couples TRBV27 to TRBJ1-5, with a tentative D call TRBD1 (5 bases). The CDR3 is made up of 15 amino acids. Germline assignment: CDR1 MNHEY and CDR2 SMNVEV (reference sequence). Trimming stripped 10 bases from V and 5 bases from J, with 21 bases between. The DNA for the CDR3 is TGTGCCACTATGGAATTGGGCAGGGTGGATCAGCCCCAGCATTTT. Encoded protein: CATMELGRVDQPQHF.

The gene calls are TRBV5-1 and TRBJ2-7; 7 bases line up with TRBD2. Germline CDR1 SGHRS, CDR2 YFSETQ. The CDR3 contains 15 residues. V lost 1 base and J lost 1; bases outside the gene matches: 5. The CDR3 DNA reads as TGCGCCAGCAGCTTGAGTAGCGGGCCGTCCTACGAGCAGTACGTC. This gives the protein CASSLSSGPSYEQYV.

For the CDR3, the DNA is TGTGCCAGCAGCCGCGGGGAAGGAGAGACCCAGTACTTC. Protein: CASSRGEGETQYF. The rearrangement joins TRBV7-3 to TRBJ2-5, with TRBD2 as a possible D gene (6 bases). The ends were cut back, 5 bases at V and 4 bases at J, with 11 bases in the middle. The germline CDR1 and CDR2 sequences are SGHTA and FQGTGA. This CDR3 spans 13 amino acids.

Comment on this clone: Other DNA sequences in this sample translate to the same CDR3. The gene calls are TRBV29-1 and TRBJ2-7; no clear D. This CDR3 contains 11 residues. The V gene lost 4 bases and the J gene lost 2 bases, with 6 bases spanning the gap. Germline lookup yields CDR1 SQVTM and CDR2 ANQGSEA. The CDR3 region has the DNA TGCAGCGTTGGTCTAGCCTACGAGCAGTACTTC. Its protein is CSVGLAYEQYF.

The chain joins TRBV30 to TRBJ1-2; perhaps TRBD1 as D (6 bases). Trimming left V 3 bases short and J 1 base short, with 9 bases between. The length of the CDR3 is 13 residues. Germline loops: CDR1 GTSNPN, CDR2 SVGIG (reference sequence). The CDR3 DNA is TGTGCCTGGAGGGACAGAGGTAACTATGGCTACACCTTC. This encodes CAWRDRGNYGYTF. Drawing the rest from reference TRBV30 and TRBJ1-2, the complete variable domain is SQTIHQWPATLVQPVGSPLSLECTVEGTSNPNLYWYRQAAGRGLQLLFYSVGIGQISSEVPQNLSASRPQDRQFILSSKKLLLSDSGFYLCAWRDRGNYGYTFGSGTRLTVV.

The chain is built from TRBV28 and TRBJ1-3, with D uncertain. Per the germline V gene, CDR1 is MDHEN and CDR2 is SYDVKM. Trimming shortened V by 4 bases and J by 6 bases, and 16 bases separated the two germline ends. CDR3 length: 15 residues. The CDR3 DNA reads TGTGCCAGCAGTTCTTTGGACTTGGGAAAAAACACCATATATTTT. Translation: CASSSLDLGKNTIYF.

The chain links TRBV21-1 to TRBJ1-1; the table names TRBD1, a call not compared with the DNA. TRBV21-1 is noted as a pseudogene. This CDR3 contains 16 residues. This CDR3 reads CASSAGYRGDDTEAFF. The CDR3 DNA reads TGTGCCAGCAGCGCTGGGTACAGGGGAGACGACACTGAAGCTTTCTTT.

V usage is TRBV11-2 and J usage is TRBJ1-1, with TRBD1 matching 7 bases. Looked up from germline, CDR1 is SGHAT and CDR2 is FQNNGV. The CDR3 length is 14 residues. V was pared by 4 bases and J by 3 bases, with 5 bases of the junction left unmatched. The CDR3 is CASSSWTGDTEAFF. The CDR3 DNA is TGTGCCAGCAGCTCATGGACAGGAGACACTGAAGCTTTCTTT.